A single sample is the source of the 28 T cell receptor beta chains below, sequenced in a study of T-cell reconstitution after alpha-beta-depleted transplantation in children. Preparation of the TCRbeta library was carried out with unique molecular identifiers. Each CDR3 protein gets one entry after TCRdb re-called the PCR reads with MiXCR. The table includes 530,000 or so distinct CDR3 sequences, 25% to 30% detected once. Sequenced material: PBMCs, taken before TCRalphabeta/CD19-depleted stem cell transplant. The receptors come from a boy under two years old with Wiskott-Aldrich syndrome, due to receive a stem cell transplant.

The chain couples TRBV5-5 to TRBJ1-5; TRBD1 matches 9 bases. This CDR3 contains 14 residues. CDR1 and CDR2 (germline): SGHKS, YYEKEE (reference sequence). The V and J ends lost 4 bases and 7 bases, in that order; junction bases with no gene match: 6. This chain's CDR3 is CASSPSTGGQPQHF. CDR3 coding DNA: TGTGCCAGCAGCCCGTCGACAGGGGGACAGCCCCAGCATTTT.

This clonotype has a handful of counts. This chain connects TRBV29-1 to TRBJ2-1; TRBD2 aligns across 12 bases. Germline lookup yields CDR1 SQVTM and CDR2 ANQGSEA. V was clipped by 4 bases and J by 7 bases; unmatched bases: 11. The CDR3 covers 16 residues. CDR3 coding DNA: TGCAGCGTTGGGAGCCCCACTACTAGCGGGGGGAATGAGCAGTTCTTC. This translates into CSVGSPTTSGGNEQFF.

This clonotype has a handful of counts. This chain uses TRBV10-3 with TRBJ2-1, with TRBD2 identical over 13 bases. J lost 7 bases, V lost 4 bases, and 7 bases had no gene match. Germline CDR1 is ENHRY and CDR2 is SYGVKD. This CDR3 contains 16 residues. CDR3 bases: TGTGCCATCAGTGCATTACTAGCGGGAGGGTTGAATGAGCAGTTCTTC. This translates into CAISALLAGGLNEQFF.

This clonotype was counted only a few times. The chain links TRBV5-1 to TRBJ2-1; 7 nucleotides match TRBD1. Germline V gene lookup returns CDR1 SGHRS and CDR2 YFSETQ. CDR3 length: 15 residues. The V segment lost 4 bases and the J segment 5 bases; nucleotides outside the gene matches: 9. CDR3 sequence reads: CASSRGQIPNNEQFF. For the CDR3, the DNA is TGCGCCAGCAGCAGGGGACAGATACCCAACAATGAGCAGTTCTTC.

The chain carries TRBV2 and TRBJ1-1; D not certain. V lost 2 bases to trimming and J lost 1 base, with 5 bases between them. CDR1 and CDR2 from the germline V gene are SNHLY and FYNNEI. The CDR3 contains 13 residues. CDR3 protein: CASSETPNTEAFF. The DNA of the CDR3 is TGTGCCAGCAGTGAAACGCCGAACACTGAAGCTTTCTTT.

The chain recombines TRBV19 with TRBJ2-5; the D gene is possibly TRBD1 (6 bases). CDR1 LNHDA and CDR2 SQIVND come from the germline V gene (reference sequence). The CDR3 extends over 13 amino acids. Deletions cut 5 bases from V and 2 bases from J, with 9 bases between. The DNA for the CDR3 is TGTGCCAGTAGTTACGGACAGCAAGAGACCCAGTACTTC. Its translation is CASSYGQQETQYF.

This CDR3 is CSALSLQGGQSNQPQHF. CDR3 DNA sequence: TGCAGTGCCCTGTCCCTCCAGGGGGGCCAAAGCAATCAGCCCCAGCATTTT. V is TRBV20-1 and J is TRBJ1-5; TRBD1 aligns across 7 bases. V shed 6 bases and J 1 base; nucleotides not matched to a gene: 15. CDR3 length: 17 amino acids. Germline V gives CDR1 DFQATT, CDR2 SNEGSKA (reference sequence).

J is TRBJ2-1 and V is TRBV20-1; 8 nucleotides agree with TRBD2. The V gene's germline CDR1 is DFQATT and CDR2 SNEGSKA (reference sequence). Trimming cost V 1 base and J 11 bases; bases outside gene matches: 4. The CDR3 runs to 12 residues. This CDR3 is CSARALAGQQFF. CDR3 coding DNA: TGCAGTGCTAGAGCTTTAGCGGGACAGCAGTTCTTC.

This clonotype was picked up a small number of times. The V and J genes are TRBV4-2 and TRBJ2-7; the match to TRBD2 covers 9 bases. The V segment lost 0 bases and the J segment 5 bases; nucleotides outside the gene matches: 8. The CDR3 totals 16 residues. Germline values: CDR1 LGHNA, CDR2 YNFKEQ. CDR3 loop: CASSQDKSGRTHEQYF. CDR3 nucleotide sequence: TGTGCCAGCAGCCAAGATAAGAGCGGGAGGACCCACGAGCAGTACTTC.

CDR3 amino acids: CASSFSRGQTQYF. CDR3 nucleotides: TGTGCCAGCAGTTTCAGCCGGGGCCAGACCCAGTACTTC. The J gene is TRBJ2-5, the V gene TRBV28; D assignment may be TRBD1 or TRBD2 (5 bases each). Germline loops: CDR1 MDHEN, CDR2 SYDVKM. The CDR3 consists of 13 residues. The V end lost 3 bases, the J end lost 6 bases, and 11 bases lay between the germline ends.

In DNA, the CDR3 is TGCAGTGCTAGGACAGGGGGGGGCCACAATGAGCAGTTCTTC. It yields the protein CSARTGGGHNEQFF. The chain links TRBV20-1 to TRBJ2-1; TRBD1 aligns across 9 bases. V lost 3 bases to trimming and J lost 5 bases; unmatched junction nucleotides: 5. The germline CDR1 and CDR2 sequences are DFQATT and SNEGSKA (reference sequence). This CDR3 is 14 amino acids long.

In its sample, this clonotype was seen a few times. The chain employs TRBV5-1 and TRBJ2-1, with unresolved D. V lost 0 bases and J lost 5, with 9 bases in between. Germline V gives CDR1 SGHRS, CDR2 YFSETQ. The CDR3 extends over 14 amino acids. Written as DNA, the CDR3 is TGCGCCAGCAGCTTGGCCGGAAAACACAATGAGCAGTTCTTC. Translated: CASSLAGKHNEQFF.

This clonotype occurred a few times. The rearrangement joins TRBV18 to TRBJ1-1, with D possibly matching TRBD1 (6 bases). CDR1 KGHSH and CDR2 LQKENI come from the germline V gene. V was shortened by 5 bases and J by 1 base, with 8 bases between the two germline ends. The CDR3 runs 13 residues. CDR3 bases: TGTGCCAGCTCAGGACAGCCGAACACTGAAGCTTTCTTT. It specifies CASSGQPNTEAFF.

The rearrangement joins TRBV28 to TRBJ2-3, with D possibly TRBD2 on 5 matching bases. CDR1 MDHEN and CDR2 SYDVKM come from the germline V gene. Trimming cost V 10 bases and J 3 bases, with 17 bases left between them. This CDR3 spans 14 amino acids. In DNA, the CDR3 is TGTGCCATTAGAGGAGGCCTCATTACAGATACGCAGTATTTT. Its translation is CAIRGGLITDTQYF.

This clonotype occurred a few times. V gene TRBV20-1 combines with J gene TRBJ2-1, with a tentative D call TRBD2 (7 bases). The ends were cut back, 5 bases at V and 4 bases at J, with 15 bases in the middle. The CDR3 has 14 amino acids. The germline CDR1 and CDR2 sequences are DFQATT and SNEGSKA (reference sequence). CDR3: CSAPPGGLYNEQFF. The CDR3 DNA reads as TGCAGTGCTCCCCCCGGGGGGCTTTACAATGAGCAGTTCTTC.

With regard to this clonotype: The junction departs from germline at one end; a sequencing error may be responsible. The genes are TRBV5-1 and TRBJ2-1; D remains ambiguous. CDR1 is SGHRS and CDR2 is YFSETQ in the germline V gene. The CDR3 covers 13 residues. This CDR3 is CASSLLGSNEQFF. In DNA form, the CDR3 reads TGTGCCAGCAGCTTGTTGGGTTCAAATGAGCAGTTCTTC. Using reference TRBV5-1 and TRBJ2-1 for the parts outside the CDR3, the full variable domain is KAGVTQTPRYLIKTRGQQVTLSCSPISGHRSVSWYQQTPGQGLQFLFEYFSETQRNKGNFPGRFSGRQFSNSRSEMNVSTLELGDSALYLCASSLLGSNEQFFGPGTRLTVL.

This clonotype was recorded many times. J is TRBJ2-1 and V is TRBV7-2; tentatively, D is TRBD1 or TRBD2 (5 bases each). The germline gives CDR1 SGHTA, CDR2 FQGNSA. V was trimmed by 5 bases and J by 0 bases, leaving 11 bases between them. The CDR3 totals 15 residues. The CDR3 bases are TGTGCCAGCAGCCTCGGGACCACCTCCTACAATGAGCAGTTCTTC. Its protein is CASSLGTTSYNEQFF.

In this sample, this clonotype turned up a few times. This chain joins TRBV6-1 and TRBJ2-2; 7 nucleotides agree with TRBD1. J gave up 1 base and V 6 bases, and 5 bases lay outside the gene matches. The length of the CDR3 is 15 residues. Germline V CDR1 and CDR2: MNHNS, SASEGT. The CDR3 is CASRERTGNTGELFF. The CDR3, as DNA: TGTGCCAGCAGGGAACGGACAGGGAACACCGGGGAGCTGTTTTTT.

This chain joins TRBV6-5 and TRBJ2-5, with D perhaps given as TRBD1 or TRBD2 (5 bases each). Germline-derived CDR1 and CDR2 are MNHEY and SVGAGI. This CDR3 has 14 amino acids. V lost 4 bases to trimming and J lost 5 bases, with 14 bases between them. CDR3 in amino acids: CASSFDQGGETQYF. CDR3 nucleotide sequence: TGTGCCAGCAGTTTCGATCAGGGCGGGGAGACCCAGTACTTC.

The chain employs TRBV20-1 and TRBJ2-5; D gene ambiguous. Germline loops: CDR1 DFQATT, CDR2 SNEGSKA (reference sequence). Trimming stripped 5 bases from V and 1 base from J, with 11 bases between. The CDR3 length is 13 residues. The CDR3 protein is CSAQAGAQETQYF. The CDR3 DNA reads as TGCAGTGCTCAGGCCGGAGCCCAAGAGACCCAGTACTTC.

The genes are TRBV27 and TRBJ2-1; tentative D call: TRBD2 (6 bases). CDR1 and CDR2 (germline): MNHEY, SMNVEV (reference sequence). The CDR3 consists of 15 residues. V lost 5 bases, J lost 1 base, and 12 bases lay in between. The CDR3 loop is CASSPFSGSYNEQFF. The CDR3, as DNA: TGTGCCAGCAGTCCCTTTAGCGGATCCTACAATGAGCAGTTCTTC.

This clonotype showed up just a few times. The chain couples TRBV11-2 to TRBJ1-2; possibly TRBD1 for D (5 bases). The CDR3 loop spans 14 amino acids. Germline CDR1 is SGHAT and CDR2 is FQNNGV. V lost 4 bases and J 6 bases, leaving 15 bases between the germline ends. CDR3 DNA: TGTGCCAGCAGCTCGCCGGAGGGGTGGAATGGCTACACCTTC. Translation: CASSSPEGWNGYTF. Complete variable domain (other parts from reference TRBV11-2 and TRBJ1-2): EAGVAQSPRYKIIEKRQSVAFWCNPISGHATLYWYQQILGQGPKLLIQFQNNGVVDDSQLPKDRFSAERLKGVDSTLKIQPAKLEDSAVYLCASSSPEGWNGYTFGSGTRLTVV.

The rearrangement links TRBV20-1 to TRBJ2-5; maybe TRBD2 (6 bases). Deletions cut 5 bases from V and 7 bases from J, with 17 bases between. The CDR3 loop spans 13 amino acids. Germline V gives CDR1 DFQATT, CDR2 SNEGSKA (reference sequence). CDR3 region: CSAGLTRRGTQYF. In DNA, the CDR3 is TGCAGTGCTGGACTAACCCGGCGGGGGACCCAGTACTTC.

The genes are TRBV5-1 and TRBJ2-3; no reliable D call. V was pared by 1 base and J by 4 bases, with 10 bases between. Germline assignment: CDR1 SGHRS and CDR2 YFSETQ. The CDR3 covers 14 residues. The CDR3 loop reads CASSLPGSADTQYF. The CDR3 DNA reads as TGCGCCAGCAGCTTGCCGGGCTCAGCAGATACGCAGTATTTT.

This clonotype has a handful of counts. The gene calls are TRBV20-1 and TRBJ2-1; 7 bases agree with TRBD2. V lost 5 bases, J lost 8 bases, and 6 bases stayed unmatched. Germline V gene sequence: CDR1 DFQATT, CDR2 SNEGSKA (reference sequence). The CDR3 totals 12 residues. Here the CDR3 reads CSAGGLRDEQFF. CDR3 DNA: TGCAGTGCTGGGGGACTAAGGGATGAGCAGTTCTTC.

The chain employs TRBV20-1 and TRBJ1-2, with 7 positions matching TRBD1. The CDR3 is 13 amino acids. Germline V gene sequence: CDR1 DFQATT, CDR2 SNEGSKA (reference sequence). Germline trimming cut 5 bases from V and 9 bases from J; bases unmatched to any gene: 12. Here the CDR3 DNA reads TGCAGTGCTGCGGACAGGCCCAGAGGGAGCTACACCTTC. Its protein product is CSAADRPRGSYTF.

V gene TRBV5-1 combines with J gene TRBJ2-7; no firm D call. V lost 4 bases to trimming and J lost 0 bases, with 17 bases between them. The CDR3 runs to 16 residues. Germline V CDR1 and CDR2: SGHRS, YFSETQ. The CDR3 protein is CASSIRSQSLSYEQYF. The DNA for the CDR3 is TGCGCCAGCAGCATAAGAAGTCAGAGCCTCTCCTACGAGCAGTACTTC.

The V call is TRBV10-3, the J call TRBJ2-3; weak D call: TRBD1 (5 bases). The V end was cut by 8 bases, the J end by 2 bases, with 17 bases between. Germline lookup yields CDR1 ENHRY and CDR2 SYGVKD. The CDR3 sequence is 15 residues long. CDR3 DNA sequence: TGTGCCATCGGGGCAGACTCGATAGCCACAGATACGCAGTATTTT. Its translation is CAIGADSIATDTQYF.